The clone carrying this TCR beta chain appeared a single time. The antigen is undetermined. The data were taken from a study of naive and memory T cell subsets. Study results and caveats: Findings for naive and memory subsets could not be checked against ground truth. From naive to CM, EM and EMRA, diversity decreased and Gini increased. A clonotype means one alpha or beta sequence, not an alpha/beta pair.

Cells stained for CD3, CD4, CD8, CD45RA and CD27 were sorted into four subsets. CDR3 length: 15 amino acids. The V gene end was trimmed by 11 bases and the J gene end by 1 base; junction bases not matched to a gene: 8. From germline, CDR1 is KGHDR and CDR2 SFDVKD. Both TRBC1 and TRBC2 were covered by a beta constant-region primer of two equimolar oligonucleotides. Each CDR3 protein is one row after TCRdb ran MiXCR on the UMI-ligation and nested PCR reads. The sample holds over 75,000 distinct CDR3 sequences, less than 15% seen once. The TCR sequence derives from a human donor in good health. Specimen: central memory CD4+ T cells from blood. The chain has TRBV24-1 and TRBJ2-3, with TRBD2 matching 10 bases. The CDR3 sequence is CASQAGTSGTDTQYF. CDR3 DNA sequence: TGTGCCAGCCAGGCCGGGACTAGCGGCACAGATACGCAGTATTTT.